What follows describes a single T cell receptor (beta chain). Its specificity is not known. This sample was taken from a study of somatic mutations in cytotoxic T cells in rheumatoid arthritis. Findings and caveats of the study: Relative to age-matched healthy controls, rheumatoid arthritis patients did not differ significantly in CD8+ T-cell clonality.

The CDR3 runs to 19 residues. Looked up from germline, CDR1 is MNHEY and CDR2 is SMNVEV (reference sequence). The V and J ends lost 2 bases and 6 bases, in that order; junction bases with no gene match: 12. Method: immunoSEQ multiplex PCR; TCRdb's copy keeps in-frame clones and lacks some. Of 20,000 to 25,000 clones detected, around 84% appear once; the ten largest clones hold about 19%. The genes are TRBV27 and TRBJ2-1, with TRBD2 matching over 14 bases. Sequencing was done on a sample of CD8+ T cells sorted from blood. This TCR was sampled from a woman aged 45-65 years in good health. The CDR3 loop reads CASSLLRTSGGSPGNEQFF. Written as DNA, the CDR3 is TGTGCCAGCAGTTTACTAAGGACTAGCGGGGGGAGCCCGGGCAATGAGCAGTTCTTC.